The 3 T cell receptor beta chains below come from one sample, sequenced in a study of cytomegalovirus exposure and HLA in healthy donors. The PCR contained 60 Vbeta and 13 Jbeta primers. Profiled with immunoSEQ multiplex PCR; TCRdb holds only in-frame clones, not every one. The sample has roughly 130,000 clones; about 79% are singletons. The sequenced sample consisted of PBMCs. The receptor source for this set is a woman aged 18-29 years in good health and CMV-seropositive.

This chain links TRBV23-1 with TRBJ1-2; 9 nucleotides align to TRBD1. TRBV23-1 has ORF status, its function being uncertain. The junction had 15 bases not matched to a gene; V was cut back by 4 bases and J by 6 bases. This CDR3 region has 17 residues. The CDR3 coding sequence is TGCGCCAGCAGTCCAAGGGACAGGGAGGGGGAATGGGATGGCTACACCTTC. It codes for CASSPRDREGEWDGYTF.

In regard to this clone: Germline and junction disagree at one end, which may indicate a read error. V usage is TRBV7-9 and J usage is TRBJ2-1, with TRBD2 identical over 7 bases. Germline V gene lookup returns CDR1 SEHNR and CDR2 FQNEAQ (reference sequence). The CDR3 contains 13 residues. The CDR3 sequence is CASSTGGYNGQFF. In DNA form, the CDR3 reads TGTGCCAGCAGCACCGGGGGGTACAATGGGCAGTTCTTC.

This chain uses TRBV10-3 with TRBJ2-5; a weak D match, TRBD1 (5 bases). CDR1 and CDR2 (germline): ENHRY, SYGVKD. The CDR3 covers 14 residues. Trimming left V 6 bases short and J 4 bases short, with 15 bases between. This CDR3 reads CAISHGQGRETQYF. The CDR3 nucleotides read TGTGCCATCAGCCACGGACAAGGGCGAGAGACCCAGTACTTC.